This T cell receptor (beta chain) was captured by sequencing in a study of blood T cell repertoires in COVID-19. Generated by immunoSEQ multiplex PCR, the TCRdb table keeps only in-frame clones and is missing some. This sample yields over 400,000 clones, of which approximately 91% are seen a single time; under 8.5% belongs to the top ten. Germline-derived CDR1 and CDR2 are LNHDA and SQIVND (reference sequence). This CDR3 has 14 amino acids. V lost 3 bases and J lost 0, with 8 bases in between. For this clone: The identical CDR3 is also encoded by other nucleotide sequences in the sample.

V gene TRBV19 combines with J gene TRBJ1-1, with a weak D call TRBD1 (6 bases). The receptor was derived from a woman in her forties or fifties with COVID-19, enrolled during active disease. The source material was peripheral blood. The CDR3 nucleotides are TGTGCCAGTAGTATCGGACAGATGAACACTGAAGCTTTCTTT. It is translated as CASSIGQMNTEAFF. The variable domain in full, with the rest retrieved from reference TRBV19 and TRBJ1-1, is DGGITQSPKYLFRKEGQNVTLSCEQNLNHDAMYWYRQDPGQGLRLIYYSQIVNDFQKGDIAEGYSVSREKKESFPLTVTSAQKNPTAFYLCASSIGQMNTEAFFGQGTRLTVV.